This entry lists 31 T cell receptor beta chains sequenced from one sample in a study of monozygotic twins with inflammatory bowel disease (dated by TCRdb to between 2018 and 2020). The protocol used for the library was 5' RACE. Reads for this sample came from an Illumina HiSeq 2500. TCRdb reanalyzed the reads, keeping one entry per CDR3 protein sequence and omitting DNA. The table for this sample lists 150,000 to 200,000 distinct CDR3 sequences. Roughly 2.3% of the sample lies in the top ten. The sequenced sample was blood. These TCRs come from a human donor with ulcerative colitis or Crohn's disease, or a healthy co-twin of an affected twin (not recorded which).

The gene calls are TRBV11-2 and TRBJ2-1. This CDR3 spans 12 amino acids. In germline, CDR1 is SGHAT, CDR2 FQNNGV. This CDR3 reads CASSALSDEQFF.

This rearrangement joins TRBV7-9 to TRBJ1-2; without DNA, the TCRdb call of TRBD1 cannot be checked. The CDR3 consists of 12 residues. Germline assignment: CDR1 SEHNR and CDR2 FQNEAQ (reference sequence). CDR3 in amino acids: CASYRDSYGYTF.

This sequence joins TRBV2 and TRBJ1-1. This CDR3 region has 13 residues. Germline V gene data show CDR1 as SNHLY and CDR2 as FYNNEI. The CDR3: CASSGHPNTEAFF.

The V and J genes are TRBV7-3 and TRBJ2-1; the TRBD1 assignment by TCRdb is unverifiable without DNA. The CDR3 runs to 13 residues. Germline V lookup: CDR1 SGHTA, CDR2 FQGTGA. The CDR3 spells CASSSPGNGRQFF.

This chain joins TRBV7-8 and TRBJ2-7; there is no DNA to check the TCRdb D call of TRBD1. The CDR3 is 15 amino acids. Per germline, CDR1 SGHVS and CDR2 FQNEAQ. The CDR3 loop reads CASSLTDRGDYEQYF.

The chain couples TRBV29-1 to TRBJ2-1; TCRdb selects TRBD2, and the lack of DNA leaves this call unchecked. The CDR3 is made up of 13 amino acids. Germline CDR1 SQVTM, CDR2 ANQGSEA. CDR3 protein: CSARLAGTNEQFF.

V usage is TRBV7-9 and J usage is TRBJ2-7. There are 14 residues in the CDR3. Germline lookup yields CDR1 SEHNR and CDR2 FQNEAQ (reference sequence). This chain's CDR3 is CASSPSHNPGAQYF.

The V gene is TRBV7-7, the J gene TRBJ2-2; the D call of TRBD1 rests on TCRdb alone, since no DNA is present to check it. The CDR3 contains 13 residues. The germline V gene encodes CDR1 SSHAT and CDR2 FNYEAQ (reference sequence). The CDR3 here is CASSYTGAGELFF.

This chain joins TRBV6-1 and TRBJ2-2. Germline V gene data show CDR1 as MNHNS and CDR2 as SASEGT. The CDR3 is made up of 15 amino acids. This CDR3 reads CASSPLRGNTGELFF.

The genes are TRBV25-1 and TRBJ1-1; TCRdb picks TRBD1, but there is no DNA to check that call. Per germline, CDR1 MGHDK and CDR2 SYGVNS. The CDR3 loop spans 11 amino acids. This chain's CDR3 is CASRHRGWAFF.

CDR3: CASSESPSGGAQFF. The chain links TRBV2 to TRBJ2-1; with no DNA, the TCRdb D assignment of TRBD2 cannot be verified. CDR3 length equals 14 residues. CDR1 is SNHLY and CDR2 is FYNNEI in the germline V gene.

The chain employs TRBV6-5 and TRBJ2-1; absent DNA, TCRdb's TRBD1 call cannot be checked. The CDR3 loop spans 15 amino acids. Germline V gives CDR1 MNHEY, CDR2 SVGAGI. The CDR3 loop reads CASSYGATSYNEQFF.

The gene calls are TRBV5-1 and TRBJ1-5. Germline CDR1 is SGHRS and CDR2 is YFSETQ. CDR3 length: 12 residues. CDR3 sequence: CASSPVNQPQHF.

The rearrangement links TRBV6-1 to TRBJ1-5. This CDR3 spans 14 amino acids. Germline V lookup: CDR1 MNHNS, CDR2 SASEGT. The chain's CDR3 is CASSEQISNQPQHF.

This rearrangement joins TRBV20-1 to TRBJ2-7; the TRBD1 assignment by TCRdb is unverifiable without DNA. CDR3 size: 14 residues. Germline CDR1 and CDR2: DFQATT and SNEGSKA (reference sequence). The CDR3 sequence: CSVSTGTPGREQYF.

This chain links TRBV28 with TRBJ2-7; TCRdb's assignment of TRBD1 cannot be checked, as there is no DNA. CDR1 is MDHEN, CDR2 SYDVKM, per germline. There are 16 residues in the CDR3. This chain's CDR3 is CASSPLGDRLGYEQYF.

The chain recombines TRBV5-1 with TRBJ2-1; TCRdb returns TRBD2, unconfirmable since there is no DNA. CDR1 is SGHRS, CDR2 YFSETQ, per germline. The CDR3 extends over 17 amino acids. The CDR3 protein is CASSLARTAGPGNEQFF. Full variable domain (rest looked up from reference TRBV5-1 and TRBJ2-1): KAGVTQTPRYLIKTRGQQVTLSCSPISGHRSVSWYQQTPGQGLQFLFEYFSETQRNKGNFPGRFSGRQFSNSRSEMNVSTLELGDSALYLCASSLARTAGPGNEQFFGPGTRLTVL.

This sequence joins TRBV20-1 and TRBJ2-1. The CDR3 spans 12 residues. Looked up from germline, CDR1 is DFQATT and CDR2 is SNEGSKA (reference sequence). The CDR3 loop reads CSAKQYYNEQFF.

The genes are TRBV12-3 or TRBV12-4 and TRBJ1-5. The CDR3 is 13 amino acids. CDR3 loop: CASSLDPNQPQHF.

The chain recombines TRBV20-1 with TRBJ1-2. This CDR3 has 11 amino acids. Germline V gene data show CDR1 as DFQATT and CDR2 as SNEGSKA (reference sequence). The CDR3 region is CSARRGGGYTF.

This sequence joins TRBV27 and TRBJ2-4. The CDR3 sequence is 13 residues long. Germline CDR1 reads MNHEY; CDR2 reads SMNVEV (reference sequence). CDR3 protein: CASSLSRANFQYF.

The V and J genes are TRBV4-3 and TRBJ1-2. The CDR3 length is 14 residues. Germline V gene data show CDR1 as LGHNA and CDR2 as YSLEER. CDR3 loop: CASAPEAAYYGYTF.

The rearrangement joins TRBV7-2 to TRBJ2-1; TCRdb indicates TRBD1, and absent DNA this call remains unverified. Per the germline V gene, CDR1 is SGHTA and CDR2 is FQGNSA. This CDR3 is 16 amino acids long. The CDR3 protein is CASSLGPGGDYNEQFF. The full variable domain, in which reference TRBV7-2 and TRBJ2-1 provide the parts outside the CDR3, is GAGVSQSPSNKVTEKGKDVELRCDPISGHTALYWYRQSLGQGLEFLIYFQGNSAPDKSGLPSDRFSAERTGGSVSTLTIQRTQQEDSAVYLCASSLGPGGDYNEQFFGPGTRLTVL.

The chain recombines TRBV27 with TRBJ2-7; there is no DNA to check the TCRdb D call of TRBD2. Germline V gene sequence: CDR1 MNHEY, CDR2 SMNVEV (reference sequence). The CDR3 sequence is 14 residues long. The CDR3 loop reads CASSPGTRFYEQYF.

The chain employs TRBV28 and TRBJ2-3; the TCRdb call, TRBD1, lacks DNA for checking. The germline gives CDR1 MDHEN, CDR2 SYDVKM. The CDR3 is made up of 18 amino acids. The CDR3 protein is CASTATLLSGQGLYTQYF.

This chain connects TRBV12-3 or TRBV12-4 to TRBJ1-2; as DNA is missing, the TRBD1 call by TCRdb cannot be tested. CDR3 length: 16 amino acids. This CDR3 is CASSTPGHLANYGYTF.

The chain recombines TRBV6-5 with TRBJ1-2. CDR3 length: 16 residues. The germline V gene encodes CDR1 MNHEY and CDR2 SVGAGI. CDR3 amino acids: CASSSPSTLGDYGYTF.

The chain is built from TRBV27 and TRBJ1-5; TCRdb gives TRBD1 as the D gene, but with no DNA this cannot be confirmed. The length of the CDR3 is 16 residues. Germline CDR1 MNHEY, CDR2 SMNVEV (reference sequence). CDR3 in amino acids: CASSTVRGSSNQPQHF.

J is TRBJ2-7 and V is TRBV3-1. The germline gives CDR1 LGHDT, CDR2 YNNKEL (reference sequence). The CDR3 runs to 16 residues. The CDR3 sequence is CASSQEGVVSTYEQYF.

This chain links TRBV12-3 or TRBV12-4 with TRBJ2-2; lacking DNA, the TRBD1 call made by TCRdb goes unchecked. There are 16 residues in the CDR3. The chain's CDR3 is CASSFGWQGDTGELFF.

V and J are TRBV3-1 and TRBJ2-7. CDR3 length equals 13 residues. In germline, CDR1 is LGHDT, CDR2 YNNKEL (reference sequence). The CDR3 reads CASSQLSQYEQYF.